This section outlines one T cell receptor beta chain sequence together with its context. Its antigen is not yet known. Per-base quality was not reported, and no clone a single base away is much larger than it. Mismatch repair deficiency in every enrolled patient was established by polymerase chain reaction or immunohistochemistry. TCR sequencing was carried out for a few patients who responded to pembrolizumab therapy. Pembrolizumab PD-1 blockade was prospectively tested in advanced mismatch repair-deficient cancers, regardless of tissue of origin, in the phase II trial. Peripheral blood T cell samples were gathered serially, both before PD-1 blockade started and at multiple time points afterward. Blood sampling times were reported as weeks after the first pembrolizumab dose. The data belong to a study of PD-1 blockade in mismatch repair-deficient tumors (TCRdb year 2017). Notes on the research overall: The trial enrolled about 90 consecutive patients with under 15 mismatch repair-deficient cancer types between late 2013 and late 2016, all previously treated and progressing. Deep sequencing of TCR CDR3 regions was used to track tumor-associated T cell clones in peripheral blood of patients responding to PD-1 blockade. The research as a whole found: After pembrolizumab, tumor-resident clones, which were often undetectable in blood before treatment, expanded rapidly and then contracted, generally ahead of radiologic responses.

CDR1 and CDR2 are read off the germline V gene as SGHRS and YFSETQ. V is pruned by 0 bases and J by 8 bases, leaving 8 bases of the junction without a gene match. The CDR3 sequence holds 17 residues, the cysteine and phenylalanine included. Of all the DNA, just the CDR3 is kept, 51 bases in frame from base 1. The method was the immunoSEQ multiplex PCR assay. TCRdb took over this immuneACCESS table, retaining in-frame rearrangements with V and J assigned. Such tables are incomplete; in checked studies, under half of the missing clones stem from an unresolved V gene, and the remainder is unexplained. Counted in this sample were tens of thousands of clones; approximately 83% of them appeared once. The ten largest clones take up approximately 1.1% of the sample.

The rearranged segments are TRBV5-1 and TRBJ2-4; TRBD2 matches 13 bases in the middle. The sample was PBMCs, taken about 38 weeks after starting pembrolizumab. This clonotype was obtained from an adult with mismatch repair-deficient cancer. In nucleotides, the sequence is TGCGCCAGCAGCTTGGCCAGGGGGACTAGCGGGACGGACATTCAGTACTTC. It encodes CASSLARGTSGTDIQYF.